This T cell receptor beta chain is drawn from a study of beta chain features in type 1 diabetes. Overall study results and limits: Moderate but significant shortening of TCRB CDR3s was recorded in all four CD4+ subsets from Type 1 diabetes patients. Type 1 diabetes patients had VDJ junctions that carried fewer insertions and more deletions.

As every portion of the isolated RNA was reverse transcribed, the sequencing read expressed TCRB transcripts. Deep immunoSEQ sequencing covered naive, central memory and regulatory T cell samples. TCRdb keeps only in-frame clones here, not all; method: immunoSEQ multiplex PCR. The sample contains 500,000 to 800,000 clones, 9.5% to 15% of which appear only once. Donors contributed one heparinised blood draw apiece, averaging about 110 mL. Each of the CD4+ naive, central memory, regulatory and stem cell-like memory populations was sorted via CD45RO/CCR7/CD25/CD127/CD95/CD27. The germline V gene has CDR1 LNHDA and CDR2 SQIVND (reference sequence). The CDR3 loop spans 14 amino acids. V lost 3 bases, J lost 1 base, and 9 bases lay in between. Only a few counts were recorded for this clone. What it binds is unknown.

The sequenced sample consisted of naive CD4+ T cells from blood. The receptor's source is a man aged 25 to 40 with type 1 diabetes. V usage is TRBV19 and J usage is TRBJ1-1; no firm D call. CDR3 coding DNA: TGTGCCAGTAGTATCCGAGAGGGGAACACTGAAGCTTTCTTT. It codes for CASSIREGNTEAFF.